This T cell receptor (beta chain) emerged from a study of blood T cell repertoires in COVID-19. All enrollees were about 18 to 89 years old and from 25 or so US areas. Participants had their cohort set by participant-reported clinical history. Donors in Cohort 3 who had recovered were those with two negative PCRs, healthcare professional clearance, or resolution of their symptoms. This CDR3 spans 11 amino acids. The germline V gene has CDR1 SGHVS and CDR2 FNYEAQ. V lost 5 bases and J 3 bases, leaving 3 bases between the germline ends. In the original workflow: Amplification of reference gene primers provided the estimated nucleated cell counts. The data were produced by immunoSEQ multiplex PCR, yet TCRdb's version contains in-frame clones alone and is incomplete. V, J and clone size are those of that table, while D and trimming were read from the DNA. The table has 150,000 or so clones, 80% seen once.

The sequencing sample was made of PBMCs or T cells enriched from blood (not recorded which). This chain links TRBV7-6 with TRBJ2-3; no definite D call. The clonotype comes from a man between 35 and 55 years old who had recovered from COVID-19. CDR3 coding DNA: TGTGCCAGCAGCGCGACAGATACGCAGTATTTT. It specifies CASSATDTQYF.